The next 31 T cell receptor beta chains were all read from a single sample in a study of glioma-infiltrating T cells. The iRepertoire nested amplicon-rescue multiplex PCR amplified TCR alpha and beta CDR3s from RNA. TCRdb reprocessed the multiplex PCR reads via MiXCR and lists one record per CDR3 protein. Among about 89,000 distinct CDR3 sequences, under 30% were seen once, and the ten largest hold roughly 7%. What was sequenced was glioma tissue, nonneoplastic brain tissue, or PBMCs (not recorded which). The receptors were gathered from a human donor with low-grade glioma or glioblastoma, undergoing nonglioma brain surgery, or in good health (not recorded which).

In DNA form, the CDR3 reads TGTGCCACCTCCATTCATGACAGGGGCTTATATCAGCCCCAGCATTTT. Its protein is CATSIHDRGLYQPQHF. This chain joins TRBV10-3 and TRBJ1-5; 8 nucleotides agree with TRBD1. Germline V gene lookup returns CDR1 ENHRY and CDR2 SYGVKD. CDR3 length: 16 amino acids. Germline trimming cut 10 bases from V and 5 bases from J; bases unmatched to any gene: 16.

This clonotype appeared many times. The V gene is TRBV15, the J gene TRBJ2-1, with 9 bases identical to TRBD2. The CDR3 is 15 amino acids. J lost 4 bases, V lost 4 bases, and 5 bases had no gene match. Per the germline V gene, CDR1 is LNHNV and CDR2 is YYDKDF (reference sequence). Here the CDR3 reads CATSTRTSDYNEQFF. As DNA, the CDR3 is TGTGCCACCAGCACCAGGACTAGCGATTACAATGAGCAGTTCTTC.

This clonotype has a count of ten or more. This CDR3 reads CASSVAGTGSTEAFF. As DNA, the CDR3 is TGTGCCAGCAGTGTAGCCGGGACAGGGAGTACTGAAGCTTTCTTT. The chain joins TRBV25-1 to TRBJ1-1; 9 nucleotides agree with TRBD1. Germline V lookup: CDR1 MGHDK, CDR2 SYGVNS. The J segment lost 5 bases and the V segment lost 4 bases, leaving 8 bases of the junction unmatched. This CDR3 region has 15 residues.

This clonotype was counted between two and nine times. The V call is TRBV11-2, the J call TRBJ2-1, with D hard to call. CDR3 length equals 15 residues. V was shortened by 5 bases and J by 6 bases, with 17 bases between the two germline ends. The V gene's germline CDR1 is SGHAT and CDR2 FQNNGV. In DNA, the CDR3 is TGTGCCAGCAGCCTCGGGCCCGACGGGCGCAATGAGCAGTTCTTC. Encoded protein: CASSLGPDGRNEQFF.

This clonotype was seen more than once but under ten times. The rearrangement links TRBV12-3 or TRBV12-4 to TRBJ1-5; the match to TRBD1 covers 9 bases. The J segment lost 1 base and the V segment lost 3 bases, leaving 4 bases of the junction unmatched. The CDR3 spans 16 residues. CDR3 DNA sequence: TGTGCCAGCAGTTTTGGGACAGGGTTGAGCAATCAGCCCCAGCATTTT. Amino acids: CASSFGTGLSNQPQHF.

Points on this clonotype: Given a much more abundant clone one base away, this may be a read error. The chain is built from TRBV6-1 and TRBJ2-7, with TRBD1 as a possible D gene (5 bases). The CDR3 consists of 14 residues. Trimming removed 8 bases at V and 4 bases at J, with 18 bases between. Germline CDR1 reads MNHNS; CDR2 reads SASEGT. DNA for the CDR3: TGTGCCAGCCGCCCCGGTAGGGGTGGTTACGAGCAGTACTTC. It encodes CASRPGRGGYEQYF.

There are many counts of this clonotype. The chain recombines TRBV20-1 with TRBJ2-1; D not resolved. V was shortened by 2 bases and J by 3 bases, with 8 bases between the two germline ends. Per germline, CDR1 DFQATT and CDR2 SNEGSKA (reference sequence). The CDR3 is 13 amino acids. CDR3 protein: CSARSTDYNEQFF. DNA of the CDR3: TGCAGTGCTAGATCGACGGACTACAATGAGCAGTTCTTC.

This clonotype showed up many times. The J gene is TRBJ1-1, the V gene TRBV18, with a weak D call TRBD1 (5 bases). The CDR3 totals 14 residues. Looked up from germline, CDR1 is KGHSH and CDR2 is LQKENI. V lost 4 bases, J lost 1 base, and 10 bases lay in between. The CDR3 region has the DNA TGTGCCAGCTCACTCCGGGACCCGAACACTGAAGCTTTCTTT. It codes for CASSLRDPNTEAFF.

This clonotype was observed many times. The chain links TRBV27 to TRBJ1-6; TRBD1 matches at 8 bases. The trim removed 3 bases at V and 9 bases at J, leaving 7 bases unmatched. The CDR3 length is 15 residues. The germline gives CDR1 MNHEY, CDR2 SMNVEV (reference sequence). CDR3 coding DNA: TGTGCCAGCAGTTTGGCTCAGGGGGCCCTTTCACCCCTCCACTTT. It yields the protein CASSLAQGALSPLHF.

This clonotype appeared once. V and J are TRBV7-9 and TRBJ2-7, with 9 nucleotides matching TRBD1. In germline, CDR1 is SEHNR, CDR2 FQNEAQ (reference sequence). Trimming cost V 0 bases and J 3 bases; bases outside gene matches: 12. The CDR3 is made up of 18 amino acids. The CDR3 here is CASSLAQGRDRAYYEQYF. In DNA, the CDR3 is TGTGCCAGCAGCTTAGCGCAAGGGAGGGACAGGGCCTACTACGAGCAGTACTTC.

The V gene is TRBV7-9, the J gene TRBJ2-5, with D perhaps matching TRBD1 or TRBD2 (6 bases each). CDR3 size: 13 residues. V lost 4 bases, J lost 5 bases, and 11 bases lay in between. Germline assignment: CDR1 SEHNR and CDR2 FQNEAQ (reference sequence). The CDR3 sequence: CASSSKGGETQYF. Here the CDR3 DNA reads TGTGCCAGCAGCTCAAAAGGGGGGGAGACCCAGTACTTC.

A word on this clonotype: One end of the junction varies from germline; a read error may be responsible. The chain combines TRBV3-1 with TRBJ1-1; 7 bases match TRBD1. Germline-derived CDR1 and CDR2 are LGHDT and YNNKEL (reference sequence). The CDR3 consists of 13 residues. As DNA, the CDR3 is TGTGCCAGCAGTGAATGGGACAGACCTAAAGCCTTCTTT. The encoded protein is CASSEWDRPKAFF.

This clonotype was recorded at least ten times. This CDR3 reads CASSLGLDQPQHF. The CDR3 DNA is TGTGCCAGCAGCTTAGGATTAGATCAGCCCCAGCATTTT. The chain couples TRBV7-6 to TRBJ1-5; D remains unclear. The CDR3 sequence is 13 residues long. CDR1 SGHVS and CDR2 FNYEAQ come from the germline V gene. The V end was cut by 1 base, the J end by 5 bases, with 6 bases between.

This clonotype is labeled as medium-sized. The chain links TRBV27 to TRBJ1-2; D uncertain. V shed 5 bases and J shed 3 bases, with 10 bases lying between them. Per the germline V gene, CDR1 is MNHEY and CDR2 is SMNVEV (reference sequence). CDR3 length: 13 amino acids. The CDR3 nucleotides read TGTGCCAGCAGTCCTCGGCCACACTATGGCTACACCTTC. This gives the protein CASSPRPHYGYTF.

This clonotype came up many times. V is TRBV29-1 and J is TRBJ1-1, with 9 bases lining up with TRBD1. J lost 0 bases, V lost 6 bases, and 8 bases had no gene match. This CDR3 spans 15 amino acids. Germline V gives CDR1 SQVTM, CDR2 ANQGSEA. Here the CDR3 DNA reads TGCAGCGTCCCAGGACAGGGGAAGATGAACACTGAAGCTTTCTTT. It is translated as CSVPGQGKMNTEAFF.

This clonotype was seen only a few times. The V gene is TRBV7-9, the J gene TRBJ2-3; TRBD2 matches 7 bases. Trimming cost V 2 bases and J 3 bases; bases outside gene matches: 14. CDR1 SEHNR and CDR2 FQNEAQ come from the germline V gene (reference sequence). The CDR3 contains 18 residues. The CDR3 DNA is TGTGCCAGCAGCTTATCCGTCCTAGCGGCCTCCAGGACAGATACGCAGTATTTT. It specifies CASSLSVLAASRTDTQYF.

The V and J genes are TRBV7-2 and TRBJ2-1; the D is unclear. The V gene lost 1 base and the J gene lost 8 bases, with 12 bases spanning the gap. CDR3 length equals 14 residues. Germline V gene lookup returns CDR1 SGHTA and CDR2 FQGNSA. This chain's CDR3 is CASSLGSSNHEQFF. The CDR3 DNA reads TGTGCCAGCAGCTTAGGGTCTAGTAATCATGAGCAGTTCTTC.

This chain links TRBV7-9 with TRBJ1-4; no reliable D call. Between the trimmed V and J ends, which lost 5 bases and 1 base, there was a span of 11 bases. The CDR3 contains 15 residues. Per the germline V gene, CDR1 is SEHNR and CDR2 is FQNEAQ (reference sequence). DNA of the CDR3: TGTGCCAGCAGCGCCGGGAGTTTAACTAATGAAAAACTGTTTTTT. It encodes CASSAGSLTNEKLFF.

V gene TRBV7-9 combines with J gene TRBJ1-6, with D possibly being TRBD1 (5 bases). Germline V CDR1 and CDR2: SEHNR, FQNEAQ (reference sequence). The length of the CDR3 is 15 residues. Trimming cost V 2 bases and J 10 bases, with 15 bases left between them. CDR3 nucleotides: TGTGCCAGCAGCTTACTAAGGTCAGGGCAGTCACCCCTCCACTTT. It yields the protein CASSLLRSGQSPLHF.

Notes on this clonotype: A clone one base away is much larger, so this may be a read error. V usage is TRBV6-6 and J usage is TRBJ2-1; a possible D gene is TRBD1 (6 bases). Looked up from germline, CDR1 is MNHNY and CDR2 is SVGAGI (reference sequence). This CDR3 has 15 amino acids. V lost 4 bases and J 5 bases, leaving 15 bases between the germline ends. The CDR3, as DNA: TGTGCCAGCAGTTTCTCCGGGTCAGGGGACAATGAGCAGTTCTTC. Translating it yields CASSFSGSGDNEQFF.

This clonotype was picked up many times. The chain has TRBV7-8 and TRBJ2-1; D tentatively fits TRBD1 or TRBD2 (5 bases each). The V gene lost 3 bases and the J gene lost 12 bases, with 18 bases spanning the gap. The germline V gene encodes CDR1 SGHVS and CDR2 FQNEAQ. This CDR3 is built from 14 residues. This chain's CDR3 is CASSLIPGRRMQFF. As DNA, the CDR3 is TGTGCCAGCAGCTTGATACCGGGACGGCGGATGCAGTTCTTC. The full variable domain, its missing parts supplied by reference TRBV7-8 and TRBJ2-1, is GAGVSQSPRYKVAKRGQDVALRCDPISGHVSLFWYQQALGQGPEFLTYFQNEAQLDKSGLPSDRFFAERPEGSVSTLKIQRTQQEDSAVYLCASSLIPGRRMQFFGPGTRLTVL.

This clonotype was counted a few times. This rearrangement joins TRBV12-3 or TRBV12-4 to TRBJ2-1; 9 positions agree with TRBD2. The CDR3 spans 15 residues. J was trimmed by 3 bases and V by 4 bases; bases with no gene match: 4. The CDR3 loop is CASSSSGAGYNEQFF. The CDR3, as DNA: TGTGCCAGCAGTTCTAGCGGGGCAGGCTACAATGAGCAGTTCTTC.

This clonotype has a count of ten or more. The CDR3 sequence is CASSQERQGENYGYTF. DNA for the CDR3: TGTGCCAGCAGCCAAGAAAGGCAGGGGGAAAACTATGGCTACACCTTC. V usage is TRBV4-2 and J usage is TRBJ1-2; 7 nucleotides agree with TRBD1. V shed 0 bases and J 2 bases; nucleotides not matched to a gene: 6. The CDR3 contains 16 residues. Per germline, CDR1 LGHNA and CDR2 YNFKEQ.

The J gene is TRBJ2-5, the V gene TRBV2; TRBD2 matches 11 bases. This CDR3 has 15 residues. After removal of 2 bases from V and 4 bases from J, the junction contained 3 bases not matched to a gene. Germline V gene data show CDR1 as SNHLY and CDR2 as FYNNEI. CDR3 bases: TGTGCCAGCAGTGAAATAGCGGGGGGGATAGAGACCCAGTACTTC. Its translation is CASSEIAGGIETQYF. The full variable domain, in which reference TRBV2 and TRBJ2-5 provide the parts outside the CDR3, is EPEVTQTPSHQVTQMGQEVILRCVPISNHLYFYWYRQILGQKVEFLVSFYNNEISEKSEIFDDQFSVERPDGSNFTLKIRSTKLEDSAMYFCASSEIAGGIETQYFGPGTRLLVL.

This sequence joins TRBV29-1 and TRBJ2-5; 9 bases line up with TRBD2. The CDR3 totals 14 residues. Looked up from germline, CDR1 is SQVTM and CDR2 is ANQGSEA. The J segment lost 5 bases and the V segment lost 8 bases, leaving 12 bases of the junction unmatched. The CDR3 nucleotides read TGCAGCTCCTGTGAGCGGGGGGCACGGGAGACCCAGTACTTC. The encoded protein is CSSCERGARETQYF.

This clonotype was found many times. J is TRBJ1-1 and V is TRBV2; TRBD1 is a possible D gene (6 bases). Trimming left V 5 bases short and J 5 bases short, with 18 bases between. The CDR3 sequence is 15 residues long. CDR1 and CDR2 from the germline V gene are SNHLY and FYNNEI. CDR3: CASSIGMTGKTEAFF. CDR3 DNA sequence: TGTGCCAGCAGTATAGGGATGACAGGAAAAACTGAAGCTTTCTTT. The full variable domain, completed using reference TRBV2 and TRBJ1-1, is EPEVTQTPSHQVTQMGQEVILRCVPISNHLYFYWYRQILGQKVEFLVSFYNNEISEKSEIFDDQFSVERPDGSNFTLKIRSTKLEDSAMYFCASSIGMTGKTEAFFGQGTRLTVV.

Many counts were recorded for this clonotype. V is TRBV20-1 and J is TRBJ2-5; no reliable D call. With 5 bases removed from V and 2 bases from J, the gap between germline ends came to 12 bases. This CDR3 spans 13 amino acids. Per germline, CDR1 DFQATT and CDR2 SNEGSKA (reference sequence). The CDR3 region has the DNA TGCAGTGCTCCGGCCCGCCCTCAAGAGACCCAGTACTTC. Translating gives CSAPARPQETQYF.

In its sample, this clonotype was seen many times. V and J are TRBV6-1 and TRBJ2-2; TRBD1 might be the D (6 bases). Per germline, CDR1 MNHNS and CDR2 SASEGT. Trimming left V 0 bases short and J 6 bases short, with 11 bases between. The CDR3 covers 15 residues. In DNA form, the CDR3 reads TGTGCCAGCAGTGAAGCTGGCAGGGGACCCGGGGAGCTGTTTTTT. Its translation: CASSEAGRGPGELFF.

To note about this clonotype: This is likely a read error, given that the CDR3 carries no conserved phenylalanine or tryptophan at its end. The chain couples TRBV19 to TRBJ1-1; the D gene is possibly TRBD1 (5 bases). The germline V and J ends were trimmed by 4 bases and 4 bases, with 19 bases remaining between them. Germline CDR1 reads LNHDA; CDR2 reads SQIVND (reference sequence). The CDR3 sequence is 16 residues long. CDR3 DNA sequence: TGTGCCAGTAGTACCCGGGGGGGAGGGATGATCACTGAAGCTTTCTCT. Translating gives CASSTRGGGMITEAFS.

This clonotype was detected many times. CDR3 bases: TGTGCCAGCAGTTACTCCAGGGGTGGGTACGAGCAGTACTTC. Translated, it gives CASSYSRGGYEQYF. The chain couples TRBV6-6 to TRBJ2-7; D perhaps matches TRBD1 (6 bases). This CDR3 contains 14 residues. Germline CDR1 is MNHNY and CDR2 is SVGAGI (reference sequence). Trimming cost V 0 bases and J 4 bases, with 10 bases left between them.

A few counts support this clonotype. This sequence joins TRBV7-9 and TRBJ2-3, with D unresolved. Germline loops: CDR1 SEHNR, CDR2 FQNEAQ (reference sequence). This CDR3 spans 14 amino acids. V shed 3 bases and J shed 1 base, with 8 bases lying between them. This CDR3 reads CASSFFLGTDTQYF. The CDR3 DNA sequence: TGTGCCAGCAGCTTTTTCCTCGGCACAGATACGCAGTATTTT. The variable domain in full, completed from reference TRBV7-9 and TRBJ2-3, reads DTGVSQNPRHKITKRGQNVTFRCDPISEHNRLYWYRQTLGQGPEFLTYFQNEAQLEKSRLLSDRFSAERPKGSFSTLEIQRTEQGDSAMYLCASSFFLGTDTQYFGPGTRLTVL.